The 6 T cell receptor beta chains in this list originate from one sample, sequenced in a study of blood T cells in healthy people across ages. A J-beta primer mix and a sample-barcoded 5' primer were used in a second PCR of about 7 to 12 cycles. TCRdb re-called the 5' RACE reads with MiXCR, one entry per CDR3 protein. Altogether roughly 700,000 distinct CDR3 sequences are present, 49% being singletons, with the ten largest covering roughly a third. The sample consisted of blood. The receptors stem from a woman aged 60-70 years in good health.

This clonotype turned up a few times. The rearrangement joins TRBV7-9 to TRBJ2-7, with D possibly matching TRBD1 (6 bases). Germline CDR1 SEHNR, CDR2 FQNEAQ (reference sequence). V lost 1 base to trimming and J lost 3 bases, with 13 bases between them. The CDR3 loop spans 15 amino acids. The CDR3 DNA reads TGTGCCAGCAGCTTAGGTCCAGGGGAAGACTACGAGCAGTACTTC. Translation gives CASSLGPGEDYEQYF.

The gene calls are TRBV5-1 and TRBJ1-6, with D possibly matching TRBD1 (5 bases). Germline V gives CDR1 SGHRS, CDR2 YFSETQ. Trimming shortened V by 0 bases and J by 6 bases, and 13 bases separated the two germline ends. The CDR3 contains 16 residues. CDR3 sequence (DNA): TGCGCCAGCAGCTTGGCCAGGGCGGCGGCTAATTCACCCCTCCACTTT. Its translation is CASSLARAAANSPLHF.

The chain has TRBV20-1 and TRBJ2-3, with D perhaps TRBD1 (7 bases). V was shortened by 3 bases and J by 3 bases, with 13 bases between the two germline ends. CDR3 length: 14 amino acids. Germline CDR1 DFQATT, CDR2 SNEGSKA (reference sequence). The CDR3 is CSASGAGGTDTQYF. DNA for the CDR3: TGCAGTGCTAGCGGTGCAGGGGGGACAGATACGCAGTATTTT.

Points on this clonotype: A much larger clone differs from this one at a single base, so this may be a read error. The rearrangement links TRBV5-1 to TRBJ2-7; 8 bases line up with TRBD1. There are 15 residues in the CDR3. Germline-derived CDR1 and CDR2 are SGHRS and YFSETQ. Trimming removed 0 bases from V and 2 bases from J; junction bases left unmatched: 4. This chain's CDR3 is CASSLEGRGPYEQYF. The CDR3 nucleotides read TGCGCCAGCAGCTTGGAAGGCAGGGGGCCCTACGAGCAGTACTTC.

This chain links TRBV7-9 with TRBJ2-1; tentative D call: TRBD2 (7 bases). Germline-derived CDR1 and CDR2 are SEHNR and FQNEAQ (reference sequence). The CDR3 contains 16 residues. With 2 bases removed from V and 9 bases from J, the gap between germline ends came to 20 bases. CDR3 region: CASSLSGGGVLGEQFF. For the CDR3, the DNA is TGTGCCAGCAGCTTAAGTGGAGGGGGGGTTTTGGGTGAGCAGTTCTTC.

This rearrangement joins TRBV28 to TRBJ2-1; D remains ambiguous. This CDR3 spans 12 amino acids. The germline V and J ends were trimmed by 2 bases and 15 bases, with 14 bases remaining between them. The V gene's germline CDR1 is MDHEN and CDR2 SYDVKM. This CDR3 is CASSLGGMGSFF. Written as DNA, the CDR3 is TGTGCCAGCAGTTTAGGCGGCATGGGATCGTTCTTC.